The 3 T cell receptor beta chains listed next were all sequenced from one sample in a study of blood T cell repertoires in COVID-19 (dated by TCRdb to between 2020 and 2021). Receptor libraries were prepared by the immunoSEQ multiplex PCR assay. In its TCRdb copy, this immuneACCESS table keeps in-frame sequences only and misses some clones. Where compared with another copy, unresolved V genes explain less than half of these, and the others have no known cause. The sample includes 130,000 to 150,000 clones, with around 83% observed a single time. Roughly 2.5% of the sample is held by the ten biggest clonotypes. The sequenced sample was peripheral blood. The receptor set was obtained from a human donor with acute or convalescent COVID-19. The donor label of this sample is uncertain.

V usage is TRBV13 and J usage is TRBJ2-5; 8 bases fit TRBD1. The CDR3 is 14 amino acids. The junction had 9 bases not matched to a gene; V was cut back by 5 bases and J by 7 bases. Germline loops: CDR1 PRHDT, CDR2 FYEKMQ (reference sequence). CDR3 bases: TGTGCCAGCAGCCCAGGGACAGGCTCTGGGACCCAGTACTTC. Its translation is CASSPGTGSGTQYF.

J is TRBJ2-2 and V is TRBV27; maybe TRBD1 (6 bases). V lost 2 bases and J lost 5, with 12 bases in between. The germline CDR1 and CDR2 sequences are MNHEY and SMNVEV (reference sequence). This CDR3 comprises 15 residues. The CDR3 DNA reads TGTGCCAGCAGTTTAGGGGGCGCTGGGACCGGGGAGCTGTTTTTT. Protein: CASSLGGAGTGELFF.

In DNA form, the CDR3 reads TGTGCCAGCAGCGTATTCAGGGGAGGGAATGAGCAGTTCTTC. Its translation: CASSVFRGGNEQFF. The chain is built from TRBV9 and TRBJ2-1; the D gene is possibly TRBD2 (7 bases). V gave up 1 base and J gave up 7 bases, with 12 bases separating them. Per germline, CDR1 SGDLS and CDR2 YYNGEE. This CDR3 has 14 amino acids.